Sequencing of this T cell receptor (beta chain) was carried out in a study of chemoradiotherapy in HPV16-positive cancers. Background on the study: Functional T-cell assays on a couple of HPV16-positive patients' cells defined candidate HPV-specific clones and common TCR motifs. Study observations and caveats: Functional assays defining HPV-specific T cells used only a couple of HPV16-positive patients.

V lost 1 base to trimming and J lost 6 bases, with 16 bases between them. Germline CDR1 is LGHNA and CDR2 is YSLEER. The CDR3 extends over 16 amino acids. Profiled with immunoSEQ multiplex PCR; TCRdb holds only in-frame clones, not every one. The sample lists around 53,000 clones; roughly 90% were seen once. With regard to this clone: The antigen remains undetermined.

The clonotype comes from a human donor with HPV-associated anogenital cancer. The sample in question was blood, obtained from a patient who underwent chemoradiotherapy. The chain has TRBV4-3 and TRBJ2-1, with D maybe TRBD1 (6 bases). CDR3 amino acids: CASSQGSRGLGNEQFF. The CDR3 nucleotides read TGCGCCAGCAGCCAAGGTAGCAGGGGATTGGGCAATGAGCAGTTCTTC.